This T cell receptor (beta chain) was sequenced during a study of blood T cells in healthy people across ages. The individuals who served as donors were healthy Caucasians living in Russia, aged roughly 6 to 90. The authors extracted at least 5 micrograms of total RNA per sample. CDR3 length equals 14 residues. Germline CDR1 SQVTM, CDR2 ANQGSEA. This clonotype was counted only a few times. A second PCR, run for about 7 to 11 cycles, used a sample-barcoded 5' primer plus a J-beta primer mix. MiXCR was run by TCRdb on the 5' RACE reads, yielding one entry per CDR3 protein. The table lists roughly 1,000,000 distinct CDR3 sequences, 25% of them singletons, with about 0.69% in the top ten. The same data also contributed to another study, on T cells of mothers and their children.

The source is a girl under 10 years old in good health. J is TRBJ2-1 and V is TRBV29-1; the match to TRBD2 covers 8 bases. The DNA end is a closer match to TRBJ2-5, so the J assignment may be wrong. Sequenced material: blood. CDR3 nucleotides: TGCAGTATCACAAAAGCGGGAGTATTGGAGACCCAGTACTTC. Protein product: CSITKAGVLETQYF.